The TCR beta chain under discussion was sequenced for a study of CD4+ T cells in melanoma (dated by TCRdb to between 2021 and 2022). Background on the whole study: The study examined neoantigen-specific CD4+ T cells in human melanoma.

The donors were melanoma patients. With regard to this clone: What this receptor recognizes is not known. The input lacks base qualities; no much larger clone sits a single base away.

The method was the immunoSEQ multiplex PCR assay. TCRdb's version of the immuneACCESS table is confined to in-frame rearrangements and falls short of the full clone set. An unresolved V gene accounts for under half of the shortfall where checked; the remainder is of unknown origin. The sample contains more than 110,000 clones, roughly 91% of them found a single time. Of the sample, approximately 1.4% falls within the top ten clones. Relative to germline, V is 5 bases shorter and J is 8 bases shorter, with 12 bases between their ends. There are 13 amino acids in the CDR3, from cysteine to phenylalanine inclusive. The retained sequence is limited to the CDR3, 39 bases, with the frame set at the first base. From the germline V gene (reference sequence), CDR1 is LNHDA and CDR2 is SQIVND. Overall study results and their limits: The report described a correlation between neoantigen-specific CD4+ T cells and the function of CD8+ T cells, macrophages and B cells. Neoantigen-specific CD4+ T cells in melanoma were reported to have a range of differentiation states.

This TCR was sampled from a human donor with melanoma. The V and J genes are TRBV19 and TRBJ1-4; a tentative D call is TRBD1 (6 bases match). The DNA reads as follows: TGTGCCAGTAGTCTGGGGGCCCGAGAAAAACTGTTTTTT. This sequence encodes CASSLGAREKLFF.